This is a list of T cell receptor beta chains from one sample in a study of cytomegalovirus exposure and HLA in healthy donors. Produced via immunoSEQ multiplex PCR; TCRdb's table is partial and in-frame only. Among roughly 150,000 clones listed, approximately 80% were seen once. Sequencing was performed on PBMCs. The receptor source for this set is a man aged 25-40 years in good health and CMV-seropositive. The CDR3 runs from the conserved cysteine through the conserved F or W. The D gene is left open where the match is weak. Clone size is shown for a subset of rows, as once, few, many or a class of expanded clone.

v_gene	abundance	d_gene	j_gene	CDR3aa	CDR3nt
TRBV2	few	TRBD2	TRBJ2-2	CASRAGMELFF	TGTGCCAGCAGAGCGGGGATGGAGCTGTTTTTT
TRBV19	few	NA	TRBJ1-2	CASSTRGYGYTF	TGTGCCAGTAGTACCCGGGGGTATGGCTACACCTTC
TRBV7-9	NA	TRBD1	TRBJ2-7	CASSSDRGQFYEQYF	TGTGCCAGCAGCTCGGACAGGGGGCAATTCTACGAGCAGTACTTC
TRBV2	NA	TRBD1	TRBJ2-3	CASTTDRVTDTQYF	TGTGCCAGCACCACTGACAGGGTGACAGATACGCAGTATTTT
TRBV11-2	few	NA	TRBJ2-7	CASSLSGGLYYEQYF	TGTGCCAGCAGCTTATCGGGGGGCTTGTACTACGAGCAGTACTTC
TRBV5-6	NA	TRBD1	TRBJ2-4	CASSLAGTGGIAKNIQYF	TGTGCCAGCAGCTTGGCTGGGACAGGGGGTATAGCCAAAAACATTCAGTACTTC
TRBV2	NA	TRBD1	TRBJ1-1	CASIRDRASNTEAFF	TGTGCCAGCATAAGGGACAGGGCCTCGAACACTGAAGCTTTCTTT
TRBV7-2	NA	NA	TRBJ1-1	CASSHGYGSRNTEAFF	TGTGCCAGCAGCCACGGGTATGGCAGCAGGAACACTGAAGCTTTCTTT
TRBV19	NA	TRBD2	TRBJ2-5	CASSMVLADQETQYF	TGTGCCAGTAGTATGGTACTAGCGGACCAAGAGACCCAGTACTTC
TRBV30	NA	NA	TRBJ1-4	CACRRQGNEKLFF	TGTGCCTGCCGTAGGCAGGGGAATGAAAAACTGTTTTTT
TRBV27	NA	NA	TRBJ2-4	CASSLATGVKNIQYF	TGTGCCAGCAGTTTAGCCACAGGCGTTAAAAACATTCAGTACTTC
TRBV10-3	NA	NA	TRBJ2-7	CAIRTTGPGEQYF	TGTGCCATCAGAACGACAGGTCCGGGCGAGCAGTACTTC
TRBV2	NA	NA	TRBJ1-1	CASSDSGTSKRGGGTEAFF	TGTGCCAGCAGTGATTCCGGGACATCGAAGAGGGGGGGTGGCACTGAAGCTTTCTTT
TRBV9	NA	TRBD2	TRBJ2-1	CASSAFGSGSSYNEQFF	TGTGCCAGCAGCGCATTTGGGAGCGGGAGCTCCTACAATGAGCAGTTCTTC
TRBV19	NA	TRBD1	TRBJ1-5	CASSRGRGLGNQPQHF	TGTGCCAGTAGTAGGGGCAGGGGGCTGGGGAATCAGCCCCAGCATTTT
TRBV7-3	NA	NA	TRBJ2-7	CASSPAGQPYYEQYF	TGTGCCAGCAGCCCGGCAGGGCAGCCTTACTACGAGCAGTACTTC
TRBV7-2	NA	NA	TRBJ2-5	CASTWRGEETQYF	TGTGCCAGCACTTGGAGAGGTGAGGAGACCCAGTACTTC
TRBV10-3	NA	NA	TRBJ1-2	CAISPGLAYGYTF	TGTGCCATCAGTCCGGGACTGGCCTATGGCTACACCTTC
TRBV6-1	NA	TRBD2	TRBJ2-7	CASSDSGSSYEQYF	TGTGCCAGCAGTGATAGCGGGAGTAGCTACGAGCAGTACTTC
TRBV27	NA	TRBD1	TRBJ1-2	CASSSTPSGQFPYGYTF	TGTGCCAGCAGTTCCACTCCCTCGGGACAGTTCCCCTATGGCTACACCTTC
TRBV19	NA	NA	TRBJ1-1	CASSKTVVMNTEAFF	TGTGCCAGTAGTAAGACAGTTGTTATGAACACTGAAGCTTTCTTT
TRBV2	NA	TRBD1	TRBJ1-1	CASNRDRGPDSEAFF	TGTGCCAGCAACAGGGACAGGGGGCCTGATAGTGAAGCTTTCTTT
TRBV7-9	once	TRBD1	TRBJ1-5	CASSPGTGSQPQHF	TGTGCCAGCAGCCCCGGGACAGGTAGTCAGCCCCAGCATTTT
TRBV9	NA	TRBD1	TRBJ2-2	CASTKGANTGELFF	TGTGCCAGCACGAAGGGGGCCAACACCGGGGAGCTGTTTTTT
TRBV6-5	NA	NA	TRBJ1-2	CASSYSTMDSSYGYTF	TGTGCCAGCAGTTACTCGACGATGGACAGCTCCTATGGCTACACCTTC